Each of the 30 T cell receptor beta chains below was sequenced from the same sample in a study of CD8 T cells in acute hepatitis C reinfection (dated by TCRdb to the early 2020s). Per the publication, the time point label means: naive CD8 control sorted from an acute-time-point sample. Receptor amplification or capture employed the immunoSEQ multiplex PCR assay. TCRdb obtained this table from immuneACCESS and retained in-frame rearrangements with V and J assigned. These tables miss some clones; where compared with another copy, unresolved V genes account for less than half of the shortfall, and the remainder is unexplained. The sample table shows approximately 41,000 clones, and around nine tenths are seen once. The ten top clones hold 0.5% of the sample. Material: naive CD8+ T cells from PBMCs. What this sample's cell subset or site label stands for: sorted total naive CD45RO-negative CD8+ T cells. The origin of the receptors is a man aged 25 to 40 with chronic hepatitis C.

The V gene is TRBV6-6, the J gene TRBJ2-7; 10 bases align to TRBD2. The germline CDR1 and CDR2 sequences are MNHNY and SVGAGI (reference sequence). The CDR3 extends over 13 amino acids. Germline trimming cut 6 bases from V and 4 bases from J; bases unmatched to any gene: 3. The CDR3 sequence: CASSGLAAYEQYF. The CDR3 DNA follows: TGTGCCAGCAGCGGACTAGCGGCGTACGAGCAGTACTTC.

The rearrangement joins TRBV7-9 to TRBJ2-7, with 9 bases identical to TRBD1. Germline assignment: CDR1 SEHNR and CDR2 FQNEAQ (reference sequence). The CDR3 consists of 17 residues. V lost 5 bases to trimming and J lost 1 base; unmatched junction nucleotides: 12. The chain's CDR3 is CASSPRRTGAMSYEQYF. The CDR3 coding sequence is TGTGCCAGCAGCCCCCGGCGGACAGGGGCGATGTCCTACGAGCAGTACTTC.

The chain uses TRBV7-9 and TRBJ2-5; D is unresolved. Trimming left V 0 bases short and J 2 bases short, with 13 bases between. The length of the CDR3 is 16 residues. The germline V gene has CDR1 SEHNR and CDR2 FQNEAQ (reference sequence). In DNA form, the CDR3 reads TGTGCCAGCAGCTTAGCTGGCAGGAAGGATCAAGAGACCCAGTACTTC. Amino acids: CASSLAGRKDQETQYF.

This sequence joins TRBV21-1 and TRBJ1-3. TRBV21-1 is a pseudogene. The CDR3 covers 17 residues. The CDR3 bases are TGTGCCAGCAGCAAACGCGACGGAGGGAACTCTGGAAACACCATATATTTT. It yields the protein CASSKRDGGNSGNTIYF.

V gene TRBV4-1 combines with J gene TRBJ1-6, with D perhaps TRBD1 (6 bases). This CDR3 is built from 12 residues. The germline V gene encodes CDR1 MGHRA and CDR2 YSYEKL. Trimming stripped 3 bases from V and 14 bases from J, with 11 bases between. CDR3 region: CASSHRTDTLHF. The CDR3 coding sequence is TGCGCCAGCAGCCACCGGACAGACACCCTCCACTTT.

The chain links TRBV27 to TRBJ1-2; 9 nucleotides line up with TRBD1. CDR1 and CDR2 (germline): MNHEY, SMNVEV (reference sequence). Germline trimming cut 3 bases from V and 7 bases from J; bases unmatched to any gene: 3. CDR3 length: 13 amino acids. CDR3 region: CASSFGTGPGYTF. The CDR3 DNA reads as TGTGCCAGCAGTTTCGGGACAGGGCCTGGCTACACCTTC.

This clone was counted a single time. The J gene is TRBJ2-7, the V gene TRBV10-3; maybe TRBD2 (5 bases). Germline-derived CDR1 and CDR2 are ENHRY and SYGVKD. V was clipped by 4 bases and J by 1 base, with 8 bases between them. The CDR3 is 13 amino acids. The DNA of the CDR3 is TGTGCCATCAGTGTCGGGGTGTCCTACGAGCAGTACTTC. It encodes CAISVGVSYEQYF.

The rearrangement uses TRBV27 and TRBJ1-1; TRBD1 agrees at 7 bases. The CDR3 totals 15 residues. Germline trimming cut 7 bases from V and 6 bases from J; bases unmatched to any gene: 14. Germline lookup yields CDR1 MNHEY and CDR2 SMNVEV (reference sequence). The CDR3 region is CASTPLTGYFSEAFF. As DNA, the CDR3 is TGTGCCAGCACCCCTTTGACAGGGTATTTCTCTGAAGCTTTCTTT.

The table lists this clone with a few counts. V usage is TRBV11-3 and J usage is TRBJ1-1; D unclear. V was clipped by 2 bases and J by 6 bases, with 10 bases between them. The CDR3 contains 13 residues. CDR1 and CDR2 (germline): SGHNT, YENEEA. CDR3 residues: CASSLRSGAEAFF. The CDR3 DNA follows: TGTGCCAGCAGCTTACGGAGTGGAGCTGAAGCTTTCTTT.

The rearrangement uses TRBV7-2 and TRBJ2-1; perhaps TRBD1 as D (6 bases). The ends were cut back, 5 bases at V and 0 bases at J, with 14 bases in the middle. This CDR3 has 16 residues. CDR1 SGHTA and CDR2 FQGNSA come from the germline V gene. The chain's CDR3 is CASSIRSDSSYNEQFF. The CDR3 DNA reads TGTGCCAGCAGCATTCGATCGGACAGCTCCTACAATGAGCAGTTCTTC. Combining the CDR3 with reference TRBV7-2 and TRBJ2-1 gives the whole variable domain GAGVSQSPSNKVTEKGKDVELRCDPISGHTALYWYRQSLGQGLEFLIYFQGNSAPDKSGLPSDRFSAERTGGSVSTLTIQRTQQEDSAVYLCASSIRSDSSYNEQFFGPGTRLTVL.

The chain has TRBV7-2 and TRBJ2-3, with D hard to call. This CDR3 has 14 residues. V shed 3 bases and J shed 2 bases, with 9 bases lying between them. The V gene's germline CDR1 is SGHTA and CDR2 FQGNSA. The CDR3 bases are TGTGCCAGCAGCTTTGTCCTTTCCACAGATACGCAGTATTTT. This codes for CASSFVLSTDTQYF.

CDR3 nucleotide sequence: TGTGCCAGCAGTGGGCTGACAGGGTTCGAGACCCAGTACTTC. Its translation is CASSGLTGFETQYF. The chain is built from TRBV25-1 and TRBJ2-5; 7 bases align to TRBD1. Germline V gives CDR1 MGHDK, CDR2 SYGVNS. The CDR3 has 14 amino acids. V lost 4 bases and J lost 5; bases outside the gene matches: 7.

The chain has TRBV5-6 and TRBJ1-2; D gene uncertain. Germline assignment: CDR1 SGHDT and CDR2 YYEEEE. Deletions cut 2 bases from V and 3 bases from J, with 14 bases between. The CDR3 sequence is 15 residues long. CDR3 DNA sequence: TGTGCCAGCAGCTTTAGTCTAAATGAGGACTATGGCTACACCTTC. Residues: CASSFSLNEDYGYTF.

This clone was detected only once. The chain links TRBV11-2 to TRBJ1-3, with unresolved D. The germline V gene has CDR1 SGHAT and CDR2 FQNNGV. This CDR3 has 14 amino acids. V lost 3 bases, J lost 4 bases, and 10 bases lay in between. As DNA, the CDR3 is TGTGCCAGCAGCTTGAAGGTCGGAGGAAACACCATATATTTT. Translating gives CASSLKVGGNTIYF.

The DNA of the CDR3 is TGCGCCAGCAGTGAGTCGGTACTAGCGGGCACCGGAACAACGACAGATACGCAGTATTTT. Its protein is CASSESVLAGTGTTTDTQYF. The chain has TRBV10-1 and TRBJ2-3; TRBD2 aligns across 9 bases. The CDR3 is 20 amino acids. CDR1 and CDR2 (germline): WNHNN, SYGVQD (reference sequence). After removal of 0 bases from V and 3 bases from J, the junction contained 16 bases not matched to a gene.

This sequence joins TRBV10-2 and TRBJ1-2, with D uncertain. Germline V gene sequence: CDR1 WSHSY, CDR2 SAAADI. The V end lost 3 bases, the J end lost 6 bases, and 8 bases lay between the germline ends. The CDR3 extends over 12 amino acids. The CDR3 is CASSDAPDGYTF. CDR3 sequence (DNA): TGCGCCAGCAGTGACGCTCCTGATGGCTACACCTTC.

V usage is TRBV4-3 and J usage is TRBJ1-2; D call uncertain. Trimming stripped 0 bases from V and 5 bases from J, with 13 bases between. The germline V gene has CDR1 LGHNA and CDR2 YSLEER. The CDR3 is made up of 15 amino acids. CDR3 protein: CASSQEVLLGYGYTF. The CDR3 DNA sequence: TGCGCCAGCAGCCAAGAAGTTCTCTTGGGGTATGGCTACACCTTC.

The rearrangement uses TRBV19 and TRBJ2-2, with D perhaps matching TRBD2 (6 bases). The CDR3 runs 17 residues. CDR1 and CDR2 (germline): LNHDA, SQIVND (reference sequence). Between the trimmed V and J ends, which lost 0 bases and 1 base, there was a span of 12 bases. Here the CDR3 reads CASSIDRLALNTGELFF. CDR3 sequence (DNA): TGTGCCAGTAGTATAGATCGGCTAGCGCTGAACACCGGGGAGCTGTTTTTT.

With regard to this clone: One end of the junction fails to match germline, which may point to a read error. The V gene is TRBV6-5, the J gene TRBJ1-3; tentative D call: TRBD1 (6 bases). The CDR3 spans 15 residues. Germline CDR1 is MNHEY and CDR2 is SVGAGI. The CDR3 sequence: CATSAGERIGNTIYF. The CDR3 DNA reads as TGTGCCACCAGTGCAGGGGAAAGAATTGGAAACACCATATATTTT.

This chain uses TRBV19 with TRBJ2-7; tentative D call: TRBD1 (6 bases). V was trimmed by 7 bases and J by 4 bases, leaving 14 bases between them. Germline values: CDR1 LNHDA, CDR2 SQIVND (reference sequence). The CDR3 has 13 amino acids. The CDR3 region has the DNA TGTGCCAGTACCCCCGGGACAACTTACGAGCAGTACTTC. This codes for CASTPGTTYEQYF. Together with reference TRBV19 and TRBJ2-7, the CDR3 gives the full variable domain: DGGITQSPKYLFRKEGQNVTLSCEQNLNHDAMYWYRQDPGQGLRLIYYSQIVNDFQKGDIAEGYSVSREKKESFPLTVTSAQKNPTAFYLCASTPGTTYEQYFGPGTRLTVT.

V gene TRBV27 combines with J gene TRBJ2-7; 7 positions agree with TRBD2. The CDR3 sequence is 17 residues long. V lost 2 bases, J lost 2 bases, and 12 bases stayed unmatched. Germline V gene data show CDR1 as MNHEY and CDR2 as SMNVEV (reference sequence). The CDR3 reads CASSLPPRAGEPYEQYF. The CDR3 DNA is TGTGCCAGCAGTTTACCCCCTAGGGCGGGGGAGCCCTACGAGCAGTACTTC.

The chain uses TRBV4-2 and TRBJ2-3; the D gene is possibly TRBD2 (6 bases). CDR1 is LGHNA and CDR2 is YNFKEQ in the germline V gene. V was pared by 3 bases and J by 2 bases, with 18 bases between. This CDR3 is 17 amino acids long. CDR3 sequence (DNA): TGTGCCAGCAGCCACCCGGGACTCCCGGGGTCCACAGATACGCAGTATTTT. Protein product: CASSHPGLPGSTDTQYF.

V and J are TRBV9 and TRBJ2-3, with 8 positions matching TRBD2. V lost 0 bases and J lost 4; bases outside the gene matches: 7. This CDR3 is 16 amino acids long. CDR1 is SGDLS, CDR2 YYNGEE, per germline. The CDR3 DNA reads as TGTGCCAGCAGCGTAGGGGGACTAGGTTTGGCAGATACGCAGTATTTT. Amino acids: CASSVGGLGLADTQYF.

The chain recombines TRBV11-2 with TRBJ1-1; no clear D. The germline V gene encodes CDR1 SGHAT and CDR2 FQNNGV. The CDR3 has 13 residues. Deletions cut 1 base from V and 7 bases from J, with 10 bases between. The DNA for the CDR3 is TGTGCCAGCAGCTTAGGACTGGGAATTGAAGCTTTCTTT. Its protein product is CASSLGLGIEAFF.

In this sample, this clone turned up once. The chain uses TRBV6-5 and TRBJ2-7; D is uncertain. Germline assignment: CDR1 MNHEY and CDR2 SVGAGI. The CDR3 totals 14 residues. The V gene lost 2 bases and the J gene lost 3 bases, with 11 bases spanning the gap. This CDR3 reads CASSYDGPNYEQYF. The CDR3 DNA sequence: TGTGCCAGCAGTTACGACGGTCCAAACTACGAGCAGTACTTC.

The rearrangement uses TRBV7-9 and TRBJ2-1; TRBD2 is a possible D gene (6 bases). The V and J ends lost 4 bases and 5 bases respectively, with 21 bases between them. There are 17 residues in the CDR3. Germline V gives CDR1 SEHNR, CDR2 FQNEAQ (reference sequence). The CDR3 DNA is TGTGCCAGCAGCTCGAGAGTCTTACCTCCGGGGGACAATGAGCAGTTCTTC. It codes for CASSSRVLPPGDNEQFF. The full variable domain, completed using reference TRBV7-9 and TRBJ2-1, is DTGVSQNPRHKITKRGQNVTFRCDPISEHNRLYWYRQTLGQGPEFLTYFQNEAQLEKSRLLSDRFSAERPKGSFSTLEIQRTEQGDSAMYLCASSSRVLPPGDNEQFFGPGTRLTVL.

CDR3 sequence reads: CASSFGGGTDTQYF. DNA of the CDR3: TGTGCCAGCAGTTTTGGGGGCGGCACAGATACGCAGTATTTT. The chain uses TRBV28 and TRBJ2-3, with D maybe TRBD1 (6 bases). Trimming took 3 bases from V and 1 from J, leaving 8 bases between them. Germline CDR1 and CDR2: MDHEN and SYDVKM. The CDR3 contains 14 residues.

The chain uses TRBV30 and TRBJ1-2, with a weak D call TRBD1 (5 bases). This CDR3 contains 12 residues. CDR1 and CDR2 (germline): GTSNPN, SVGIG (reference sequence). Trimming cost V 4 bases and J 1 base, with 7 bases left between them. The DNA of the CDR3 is TGTGCCTGGACAGGGATTAACTATGGCTACACCTTC. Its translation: CAWTGINYGYTF. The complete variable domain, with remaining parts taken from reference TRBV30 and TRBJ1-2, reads SQTIHQWPATLVQPVGSPLSLECTVEGTSNPNLYWYRQAAGRGLQLLFYSVGIGQISSEVPQNLSASRPQDRQFILSSKKLLLSDSGFYLCAWTGINYGYTFGSGTRLTVV.

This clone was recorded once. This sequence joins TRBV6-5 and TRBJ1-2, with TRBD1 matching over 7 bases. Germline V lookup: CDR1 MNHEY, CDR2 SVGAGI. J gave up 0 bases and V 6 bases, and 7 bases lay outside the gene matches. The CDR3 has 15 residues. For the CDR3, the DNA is TGTGCCAGCAGGCGGGATCAGGGGGCTAACTATGGCTACACCTTC. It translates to CASRRDQGANYGYTF.

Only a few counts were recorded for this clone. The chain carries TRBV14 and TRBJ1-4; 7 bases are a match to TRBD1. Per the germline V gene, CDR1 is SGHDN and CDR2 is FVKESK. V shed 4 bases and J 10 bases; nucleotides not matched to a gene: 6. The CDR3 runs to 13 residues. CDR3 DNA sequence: TGTGCCAGCAGCCCAAGTAGGGACAGAAAACTGTTTTTT. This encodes CASSPSRDRKLFF.